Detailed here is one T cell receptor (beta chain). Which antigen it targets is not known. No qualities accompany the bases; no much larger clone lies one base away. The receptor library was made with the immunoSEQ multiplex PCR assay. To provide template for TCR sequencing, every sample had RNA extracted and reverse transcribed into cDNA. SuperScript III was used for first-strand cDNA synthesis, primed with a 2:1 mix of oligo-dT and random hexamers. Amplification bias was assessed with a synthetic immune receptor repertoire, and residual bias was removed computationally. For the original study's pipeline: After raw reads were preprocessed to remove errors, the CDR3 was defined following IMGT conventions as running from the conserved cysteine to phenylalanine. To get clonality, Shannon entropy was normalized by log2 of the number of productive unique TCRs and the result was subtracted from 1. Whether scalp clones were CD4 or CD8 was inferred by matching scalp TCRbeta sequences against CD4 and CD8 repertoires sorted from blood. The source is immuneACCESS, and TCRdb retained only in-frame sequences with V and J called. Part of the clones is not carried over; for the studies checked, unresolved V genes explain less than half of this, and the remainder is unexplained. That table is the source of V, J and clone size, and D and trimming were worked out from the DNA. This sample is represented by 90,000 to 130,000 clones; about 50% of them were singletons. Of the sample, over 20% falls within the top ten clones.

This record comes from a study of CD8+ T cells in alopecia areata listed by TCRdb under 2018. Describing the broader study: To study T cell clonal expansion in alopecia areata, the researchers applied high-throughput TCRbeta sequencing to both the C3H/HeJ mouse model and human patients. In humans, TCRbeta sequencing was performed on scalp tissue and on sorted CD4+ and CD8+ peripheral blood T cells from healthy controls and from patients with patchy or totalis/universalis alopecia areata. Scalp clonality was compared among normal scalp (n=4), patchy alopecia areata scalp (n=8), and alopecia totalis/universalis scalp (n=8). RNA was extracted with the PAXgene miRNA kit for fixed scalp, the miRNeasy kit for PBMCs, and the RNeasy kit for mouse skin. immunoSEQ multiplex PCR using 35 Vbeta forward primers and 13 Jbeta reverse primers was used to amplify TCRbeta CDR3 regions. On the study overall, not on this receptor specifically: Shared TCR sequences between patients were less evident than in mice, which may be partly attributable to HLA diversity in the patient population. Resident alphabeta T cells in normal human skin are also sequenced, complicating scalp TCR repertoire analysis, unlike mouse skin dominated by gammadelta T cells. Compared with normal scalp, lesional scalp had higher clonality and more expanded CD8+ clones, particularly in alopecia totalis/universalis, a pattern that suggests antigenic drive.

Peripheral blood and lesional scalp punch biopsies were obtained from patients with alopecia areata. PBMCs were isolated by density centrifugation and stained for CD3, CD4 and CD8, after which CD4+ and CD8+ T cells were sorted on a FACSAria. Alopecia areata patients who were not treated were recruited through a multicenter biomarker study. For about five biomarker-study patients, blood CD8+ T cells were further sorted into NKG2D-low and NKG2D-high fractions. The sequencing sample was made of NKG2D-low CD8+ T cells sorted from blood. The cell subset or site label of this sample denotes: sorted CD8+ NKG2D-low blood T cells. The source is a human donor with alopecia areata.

The bases are TGTGCCAGCAGTTTTGAGGGCGGCACTGAAGCTTTCTTT. Its translation reads: CASSFEGGTEAFF. The rearrangement combines TRBV28 with TRBJ1-1, with the D segment identity uncertain. The CDR3 runs 13 amino acids, cysteine and phenylalanine included. Solely the CDR3 DNA is kept, with 39 bases framed from the first base. Taken from the germline V gene, the CDR1 and CDR2 loops are MDHEN and SYDVKM. V and J are truncated by 3 bases and 4 bases respectively, leaving an intervening sequence of 9 bases.